This T cell receptor beta chain was documented in a study of regulatory T cells in long-lasting Graves disease. Study in general: Patients with persistent Graves' disease had over 5 years of antithyroid drugs and persistent TSH receptor antibodies.

Time point: persistent/refractory GD, antithyroid drugs over 5 years with positive TRAb. Preparation of the TCR library used RNA extracted from PBMCs. This clonotype was seen at least ten times. Its target is not known. General study findings and limits: Sample size, which was small, may have reduced accuracy.

Building the TCR beta libraries relied on iRepertoire HTBI primers, and CDR3 regions underwent Arm-PCR. TCRdb passed the multiplex PCR reads through MiXCR, listing each CDR3 protein once. The table records some 420,000 distinct CDR3 sequences, less than 25% of them present only once. This CDR3 comprises 14 residues. V was pared by 3 bases and J by 6 bases, with 11 bases between. This TCR derives from a female donor with Graves disease. The chain combines TRBV12-3 or TRBV12-4 with TRBJ1-4, with a possible D match to TRBD1 (5 bases). The specimen was peripheral blood mononuclear cells (PBMCs), collected when the disease was refractory, from a patient treated with antithyroid drugs. This CDR3 is CASSFLGVDEKLFF. CDR3 DNA sequence: TGTGCCAGCAGTTTCTTGGGGGTGGATGAAAAACTGTTTTTT.